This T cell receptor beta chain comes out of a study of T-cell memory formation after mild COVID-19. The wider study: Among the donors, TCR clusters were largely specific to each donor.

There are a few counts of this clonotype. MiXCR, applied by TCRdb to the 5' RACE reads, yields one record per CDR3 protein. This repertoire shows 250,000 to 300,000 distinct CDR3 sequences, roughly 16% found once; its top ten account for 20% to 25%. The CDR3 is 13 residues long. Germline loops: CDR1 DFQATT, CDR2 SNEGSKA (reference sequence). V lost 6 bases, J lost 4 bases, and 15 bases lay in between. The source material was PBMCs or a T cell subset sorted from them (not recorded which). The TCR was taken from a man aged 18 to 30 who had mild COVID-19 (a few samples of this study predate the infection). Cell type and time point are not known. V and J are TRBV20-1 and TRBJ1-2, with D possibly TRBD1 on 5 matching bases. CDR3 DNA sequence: TGCAGTGCCCCTGCGGTGGGGCTCTATGGCTACACCTTC. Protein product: CSAPAVGLYGYTF.